The rows below give T cell receptor beta chains drawn from one sample of a study of blood T cell repertoires in COVID-19. Data came from immunoSEQ multiplex PCR; TCRdb stores just in-frame clones and leaves some out. Here the sample spans 9,000 to 13,000 clones, nearly 90% being singletons. The source material was peripheral blood. These receptor sequences come from a human donor in a cohort sampled during active COVID-19. Each CDR3 is given with its conserved first and last residue. The D gene is left open where the match is weak. Size values are once, few and many counts, or a class for expanded clones, and some rows have none.

d_gene	v_gene	j_gene	abundance	len	CDR3nt	CDR3aa
-	TRBV6-2/TRBV6-3	TRBJ2-5	-	18	TGTGCCAGCAGTTACTCGACTTCTTATTACTTACAGGGAGAGACCCAGTACTTC	CASSYSTSYYLQGETQYF
-	TRBV20-1	TRBJ2-7	-	10	TGCAGTGCCCTCGGGTACGAGCAGTACTTC	CSALGYEQYF
TRBD1	TRBV9	TRBJ2-5	-	16	TGTGCCAGCAGCGTACACGCCGGGACAGGGTCCTTGGCCCAGTACTTC	CASSVHAGTGSLAQYF
-	TRBV7-2	TRBJ2-5	-	13	TGTGCCAGCAGCCCTGGAGTAGCGGAGACCCAGTACTTC	CASSPGVAETQYF
TRBD2	TRBV5-1	TRBJ2-7	-	14	TGCGCCAGCAGCATCTCTAGCGGGGGGTTCGAGCAGTACTTC	CASSISSGGFEQYF
TRBD1	TRBV11-2	TRBJ2-7	-	14	TGTGCCAGCAGCCCAGGGGGAAGGGGCTACGAGCAGTACTTC	CASSPGGRGYEQYF
TRBD2	TRBV6-5	TRBJ2-3	-	16	TGTGCCAGCAGTTACGAGCCGGGACTAAGTACAGATACGCAGTATTTT	CASSYEPGLSTDTQYF
-	TRBV11-2	TRBJ2-6	-	15	TGTGCCAGCAGCTTCGGACAGACAGGGGCCAACGTCCTGACTTTC	CASSFGQTGANVLTF
-	TRBV18	TRBJ1-5	-	15	TGTGCCAGCTCACCGGGGACTTGGAGGGATCAGCCCCAGCATTTT	CASSPGTWRDQPQHF
TRBD1	TRBV3-1/TRBV3-2	TRBJ1-2	once	13	TGTGCCAGCAGCACCGGGACAGGGCTTGGCTACACCTTC	CASSTGTGLGYTF
-	TRBV5-1	TRBJ1-4	-	19	TGCGCCAGCAGCTTGGATATTTCGGCGGCGTCAGGGCGGAGTGGAAAACTGTTTTTT	CASSLDISAASGRSGKLFF
TRBD2	TRBV5-1	TRBJ2-5	-	15	TGCGCCAGCAGCCCCGGACTAGCGGGGGCAGAGACCCAGTACTTC	CASSPGLAGAETQYF
-	TRBV4-3	TRBJ1-4	once	15	TGCGCCAGCAGCCCAGCCCAGGGAAGGGGAGAAAAACTGTTTTTT	CASSPAQGRGEKLFF
TRBD1	TRBV7-2	TRBJ1-2	-	16	TGTGCCAGCAGCCCCTCCCCGACAGGGGTTACCTATGGCTACACCTTC	CASSPSPTGVTYGYTF
TRBD2	TRBV5-4	TRBJ2-7	-	19	TGTGCCAGCAGTCCTCCGGGACTAGCGGGGGCCACGAGCTCCTACGAGCAGTACTTC	CASSPPGLAGATSSYEQYF
TRBD2	TRBV19	TRBJ2-1	once	15	TGTGCCAGTAGTAAGACTAGCGGGGCGTTCGGAGAGCAGTTCTTC	CASSKTSGAFGEQFF
-	TRBV11-1	TRBJ1-1	-	14	TGTGCCAGCAGCCCCGCGGTAGGATACACTGAAGCTTTCTTT	CASSPAVGYTEAFF
TRBD1	TRBV5-4	TRBJ1-4	-	14	TGTGCCAGCACCCACCGGGACAGTCGGGAAAAACTGTTTTTT	CASTHRDSREKLFF
TRBD2	TRBV9	TRBJ2-3	-	16	TGTGCCAGCAGCGTAGGGCTAGCGGGGGCCCTAGATACGCAGTATTTT	CASSVGLAGALDTQYF
-	TRBV2	TRBJ1-5	-	14	TGTGCCAGCACCGAGGGGGGGAGGGAGCAGCCCCAGCATTTT	CASTEGGREQPQHF
-	TRBV5-1	TRBJ1-3	-	15	TGCGCCAGCAGCCTGGACAACCGCTCTGGAAACACCATATATTTT	CASSLDNRSGNTIYF
-	TRBV6-5	TRBJ2-5	-	16	TGTGCCAGCAGTTACTCGGTCGGGGCACGGGGGGAGACCCAGTACTTC	CASSYSVGARGETQYF
TRBD1	TRBV3-1/TRBV3-2	TRBJ1-6	once	17	TGTGCCAGCAGCCTCCGGGACAGGAGCTCCTATAATTCACCCCTCCACTTT	CASSLRDRSSYNSPLHF